Detailed here is one T cell receptor (beta chain). Its cognate antigen is unknown. One base away lies a much larger clone, so this may be a sequencing read error. The sample comes from a study of regulatory T cells in long-lasting Graves disease. Time point noted: newly diagnosed GD, antithyroid drugs for less than 3 months. Isolated PBMC RNA provided the starting material for the TCR library. Arm-PCR with iRepertoire HTBI primers amplified the CDR3 regions for these TCR beta libraries. TCRdb passed the multiplex PCR reads through MiXCR, listing each CDR3 protein once. The table has 200,000 to 250,000 distinct CDR3 sequences, roughly 20% seen once. Study findings and constraints: Persistent patients shared 2,741 public clonotypes among themselves. Newly diagnosed patients shared fewer, at more than 850. TRBV28, TRBJ1-2 and TRBJ2-5 were favored in persistent disease.

Germline V gene sequence: CDR1 LNHDA, CDR2 SQIVND (reference sequence). The CDR3 is made up of 15 amino acids. This sample also belongs to another study, concerning T cells in Graves' hyperthyroidism and ophthalmopathy.

The source is a woman between 25 and 40 years old with Graves disease. The chain has TRBV19 and TRBJ1-1; maybe TRBD1 (6 bases). The sample consisted of peripheral blood mononuclear cells (PBMCs), taken at new diagnosis, from a patient treated with antithyroid drugs. The CDR3: CASSTLGGGYTKAFF. CDR3 nucleotides: TGTGCCAGTAGTACCTTAGGGGGAGGCTACACTAAAGCTTTCTTT.